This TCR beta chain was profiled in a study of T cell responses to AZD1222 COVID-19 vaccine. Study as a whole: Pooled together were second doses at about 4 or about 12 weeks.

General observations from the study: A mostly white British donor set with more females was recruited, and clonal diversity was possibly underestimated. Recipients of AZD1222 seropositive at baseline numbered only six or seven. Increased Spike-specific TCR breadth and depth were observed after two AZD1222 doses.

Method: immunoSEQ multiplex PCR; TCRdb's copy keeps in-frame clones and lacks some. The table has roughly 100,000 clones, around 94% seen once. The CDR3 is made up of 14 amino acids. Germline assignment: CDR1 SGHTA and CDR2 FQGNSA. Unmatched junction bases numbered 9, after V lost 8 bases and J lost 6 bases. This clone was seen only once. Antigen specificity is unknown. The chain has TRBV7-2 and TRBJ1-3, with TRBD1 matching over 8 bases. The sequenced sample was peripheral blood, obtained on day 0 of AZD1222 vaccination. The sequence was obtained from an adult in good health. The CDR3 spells CASRTRTGQNTIYF. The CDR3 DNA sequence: TGTGCCAGCCGTACCAGGACAGGGCAAAACACCATATATTTT.